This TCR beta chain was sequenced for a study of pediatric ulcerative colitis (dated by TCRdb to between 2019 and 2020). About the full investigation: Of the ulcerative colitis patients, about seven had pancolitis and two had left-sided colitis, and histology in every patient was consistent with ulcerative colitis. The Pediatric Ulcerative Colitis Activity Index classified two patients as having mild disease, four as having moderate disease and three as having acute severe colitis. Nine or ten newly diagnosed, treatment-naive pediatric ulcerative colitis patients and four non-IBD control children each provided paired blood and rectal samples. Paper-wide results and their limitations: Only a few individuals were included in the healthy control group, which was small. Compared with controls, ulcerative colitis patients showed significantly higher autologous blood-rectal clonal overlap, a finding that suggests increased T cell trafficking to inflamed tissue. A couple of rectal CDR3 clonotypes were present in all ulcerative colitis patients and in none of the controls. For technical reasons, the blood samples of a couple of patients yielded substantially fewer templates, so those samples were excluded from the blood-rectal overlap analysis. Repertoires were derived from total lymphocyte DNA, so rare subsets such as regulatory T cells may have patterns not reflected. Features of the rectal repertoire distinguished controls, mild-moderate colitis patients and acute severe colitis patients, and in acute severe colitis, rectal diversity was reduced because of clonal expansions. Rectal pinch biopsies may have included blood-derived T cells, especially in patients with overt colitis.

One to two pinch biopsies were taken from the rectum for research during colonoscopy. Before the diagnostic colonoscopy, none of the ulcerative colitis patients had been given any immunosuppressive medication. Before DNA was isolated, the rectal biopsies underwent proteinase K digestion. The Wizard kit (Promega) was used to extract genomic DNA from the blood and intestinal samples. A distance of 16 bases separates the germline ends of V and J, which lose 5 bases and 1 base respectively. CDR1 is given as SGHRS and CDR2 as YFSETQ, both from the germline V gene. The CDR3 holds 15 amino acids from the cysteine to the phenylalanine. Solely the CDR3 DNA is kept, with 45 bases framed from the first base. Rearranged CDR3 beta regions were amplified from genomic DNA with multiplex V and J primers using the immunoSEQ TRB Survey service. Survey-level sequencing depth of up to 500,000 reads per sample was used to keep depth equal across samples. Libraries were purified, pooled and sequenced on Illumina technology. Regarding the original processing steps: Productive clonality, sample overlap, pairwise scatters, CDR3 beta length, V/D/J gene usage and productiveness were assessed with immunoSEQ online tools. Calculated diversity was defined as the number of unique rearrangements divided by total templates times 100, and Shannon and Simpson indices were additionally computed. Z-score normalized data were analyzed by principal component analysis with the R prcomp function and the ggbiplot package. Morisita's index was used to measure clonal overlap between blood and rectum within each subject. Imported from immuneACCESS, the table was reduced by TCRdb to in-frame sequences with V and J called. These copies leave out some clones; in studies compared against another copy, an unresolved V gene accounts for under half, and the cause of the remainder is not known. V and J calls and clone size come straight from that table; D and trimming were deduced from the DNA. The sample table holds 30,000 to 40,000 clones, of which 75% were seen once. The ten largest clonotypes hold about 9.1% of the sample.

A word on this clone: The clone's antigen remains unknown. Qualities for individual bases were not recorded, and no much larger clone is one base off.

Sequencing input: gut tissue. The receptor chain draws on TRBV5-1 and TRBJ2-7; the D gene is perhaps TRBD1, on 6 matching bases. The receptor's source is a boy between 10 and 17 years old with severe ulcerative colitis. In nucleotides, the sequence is TGCGCCAGCAGGTTTAGGACAGACAATTCCTACGAGCAGTACTTC. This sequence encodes CASRFRTDNSYEQYF.